This is a list of T cell receptor beta chains from one sample in a study of blood T cells in healthy people across ages. TCRdb reprocessed the 5' RACE reads via MiXCR and lists one record per CDR3 protein. In the table there are approximately 2,000,000 distinct CDR3 sequences, about two fifths of which are singletons. Sequenced material: blood. Receptors originate from a human donor in good health. The CDR3 runs from the conserved cysteine through the conserved F or W. The size field is filled for only some rows; it gives once, few, many or a size class.

>TRBV6-2/TRBV6-3|-|TRBJ2-1
CASSAMGSEQFF
>TRBV20-1|-|TRBJ2-3
CSAPLSDTQYF
>TRBV7-2|-|TRBJ2-4
CASSPTSKWDIQYF
>TRBV12-3/TRBV12-4|-|TRBJ1-2
CASSLERTVDYGYTF
>TRBV20-1|-|TRBJ2-3
CSAEAGTSLTDTQYF
>TRBV27|many|TRBJ1-1
CASSFAINTEAFF
>TRBV2|-|TRBJ1-1
CASSEGTVNTEAFF
>TRBV20-1|-|TRBJ2-7
CSAYSPPLAGGSYEQYF
>TRBV20-1|few|TRBJ2-5
CSARGASGNQETQYF
>TRBV7-2|-|TRBJ1-2
CASSQGLFLGGYTF
>TRBV12-5|-|TRBJ1-1
CASGLVPLNTEAFF
>TRBV7-2|-|TRBJ2-7
CASRSLGSEQYF
>TRBV20-1|-|TRBJ2-1
CSATVSSYNEQFF
>TRBV2|few|TRBJ2-4
CASSTMGALVQQYF
>TRBV20-1|-|-
CSARRLAGAYNEQYF
>TRBV27|-|TRBJ2-7
CASSFAGSQGQYF
>TRBV11-2|-|TRBJ2-1
CASSSISGRNEQFF
>TRBV6-1|-|TRBJ2-7
CASSEVAPNGVYEQYF
>TRBV4-3|-|TRBJ2-3
CASSQDAGADTQYF
>TRBV6-5|-|TRBJ2-2
CASSFVIGQGSWAGELFF
>TRBV7-9|few|TRBJ2-5
CASSQDGGFVSETQYF
>TRBV7-9|few|TRBJ2-1
CASSQDQFQTGYSYNEQFF
>TRBV7-2|-|TRBJ2-2
CASKGGDTGELFF
>TRBV4-2|-|TRBJ2-7
CASSQGAQGYEQYF
>TRBV12-3/TRBV12-4|-|TRBJ1-2
CASSLSQGTYGYTF
>TRBV28|-|TRBJ2-3
CASSFLRQGPDTQYF
>TRBV20-1|-|-
CSASYVGPAGGPNEQYF
>TRBV7-9|-|TRBJ1-5
CASSYAGHQPQHF
>TRBV14|-|TRBJ1-6
CASSQPPDGLNQNSPLHF
>TRBV27|-|TRBJ1-4
CASRSMTGPNEKLFF
>TRBV25-1|few|TRBJ2-5
CASRSSGGETQYF
>TRBV12-3/TRBV12-4|-|TRBJ2-4
CASSNTVGGSQYF
>TRBV28|-|TRBJ2-2
CASSLFLGELFF
>TRBV14|-|TRBJ1-2
CASSQGSAEGQTNGYTF
>TRBV29-1|-|TRBJ2-1
CSVGPWNEQFF
>TRBV7-2|-|TRBJ1-2
CASSLADPVDGYTF
>TRBV7-9|-|TRBJ1-2
CASSLSSKGTGWDGYTF
>TRBV3-1|-|TRBJ2-1
CASSQDTGRYNEQFF
>TRBV15|-|TRBJ1-1
CATSGVGGTEAFF
>TRBV9|-|TRBJ2-5
CASEKGNSQETQYF
>TRBV15|-|TRBJ2-7
CATSAGGPYEQYF
>TRBV12-3/TRBV12-4|-|TRBJ2-7
CASRLTTYEQYF
>TRBV25-1|few|TRBJ2-5
CASSSQVGLDQETQYF
>TRBV6-5|few|TRBJ2-7
CASSYHVAGASYEQYF
>TRBV9|few|TRBJ1-3
CASSVTADPRRPIYF
>TRBV3-1|-|TRBJ2-1
CASSQGPGEAEQFF
>TRBV20-1|-|TRBJ2-7
CSARDRLRPYEQYF
>TRBV20-1|-|TRBJ2-4
CSAQYRQGAKNIQYF
>TRBV20-1|-|TRBJ2-1
CSAREGARGSSYNEQFF
>TRBV24-1|-|TRBJ2-5
CATSDLRTAEETQYF
>TRBV7-2|-|TRBJ1-2
CASSLERISNYGYTF
>TRBV5-1|-|TRBJ1-2
CASSFNEGTYGYTF
>TRBV12-3/TRBV12-4|-|TRBJ1-2
CASSSEEGYGYTF
>TRBV28|few|TRBJ2-6
CASSPAGEFSGANVLTF
>TRBV20-1|-|TRBJ2-7
CSARKGGPRYEQYF
>TRBV2|-|TRBJ2-4
CASREVAGWGEAKNIQYF
>TRBV29-1|-|TRBJ2-7
CSVHGGVDYEQYF
>TRBV12-3/TRBV12-4|-|TRBJ2-3
CASSPVAGLTDTQYF
>TRBV27|-|TRBJ1-2
CASSTDREAGYTF
>TRBV6-4|few|-
CASSEQGLPTCEQYF